This is a list of T cell receptor beta chains from one sample in a study of T cell responses to AZD1222 COVID-19 vaccine. Produced via immunoSEQ multiplex PCR; TCRdb's table is partial and in-frame only. The repertoire holds fewer than 250,000 clones, 85% to 95% seen once, with 1% to 1.5% in the top ten. Sequenced here: peripheral blood, sampled on day 0 of AZD1222 vaccination. The receptors stem from an adult in good health. The CDR3 runs from the conserved cysteine through the conserved F or W. The order of the fields is CDR3 protein, V gene, CDR3 length, J gene.

cdr3_aa: CASRPYRVNTGELFF; v_call: TRBV28; cdr3_length: 15; j_call: TRBJ2-2
cdr3_aa: CASSLGPGNTGELFF; v_call: TRBV7-3; cdr3_length: 15; j_call: TRBJ2-2
cdr3_aa: CASSPRGAGVLYNEQFF; v_call: TRBV7-2; cdr3_length: 17; j_call: TRBJ2-1
cdr3_aa: CASVSDDRVRPQHF; v_call: TRBV28; cdr3_length: 14; j_call: TRBJ1-5
cdr3_aa: CASSADPRGGYTF; v_call: TRBV12-3/TRBV12-4; cdr3_length: 13; j_call: TRBJ1-2
cdr3_aa: CSVSHVAGETQYF; v_call: TRBV29-1; cdr3_length: 13; j_call: TRBJ2-5
cdr3_aa: CASSLDPGGSYEQYF; v_call: TRBV5-4; cdr3_length: 15; j_call: TRBJ2-7
cdr3_aa: CASGRTVDYEQYF; v_call: TRBV6-6; cdr3_length: 13; j_call: TRBJ2-7
cdr3_aa: CASSLGNRVNTEAFF; v_call: TRBV19; cdr3_length: 15; j_call: TRBJ1-1
cdr3_aa: CASRRGGVETQYF; v_call: TRBV2; cdr3_length: 13; j_call: TRBJ2-5
cdr3_aa: CASSRDGTDTQYF; v_call: TRBV6-2/TRBV6-3; cdr3_length: 13; j_call: TRBJ2-3
cdr3_aa: CASSQDAGQNYNSPLHF; v_call: TRBV4-1; cdr3_length: 17; j_call: TRBJ1-6
cdr3_aa: CASSSPMRGLSTDTQYF; v_call: TRBV7-9; cdr3_length: 17; j_call: TRBJ2-3
cdr3_aa: CSVVRQPGGYTF; v_call: TRBV29-1; cdr3_length: 12; j_call: TRBJ1-2
cdr3_aa: CASSFRDRAPFNYGYTF; v_call: TRBV19; cdr3_length: 17; j_call: TRBJ1-2
cdr3_aa: CASTLMGVGDNSPLHF; v_call: TRBV5-1; cdr3_length: 16; j_call: TRBJ1-6
cdr3_aa: CASSGTGRADTQYF; v_call: TRBV6-4; cdr3_length: 14; j_call: TRBJ2-3
cdr3_aa: CASGPDGALQPQHF; v_call: TRBV12-5; cdr3_length: 14; j_call: TRBJ1-5
cdr3_aa: CASRTGPTNEKLFF; v_call: TRBV6-5; cdr3_length: 14; j_call: TRBJ1-4
cdr3_aa: CASSSPYKTGANTGELFF; v_call: TRBV5-5; cdr3_length: 18; j_call: TRBJ2-2
cdr3_aa: CASSLLHGNTIYF; v_call: TRBV19; cdr3_length: 13; j_call: TRBJ1-3
cdr3_aa: CASSLDSLVLSGNTIYF; v_call: TRBV5-6; cdr3_length: 17; j_call: TRBJ1-3